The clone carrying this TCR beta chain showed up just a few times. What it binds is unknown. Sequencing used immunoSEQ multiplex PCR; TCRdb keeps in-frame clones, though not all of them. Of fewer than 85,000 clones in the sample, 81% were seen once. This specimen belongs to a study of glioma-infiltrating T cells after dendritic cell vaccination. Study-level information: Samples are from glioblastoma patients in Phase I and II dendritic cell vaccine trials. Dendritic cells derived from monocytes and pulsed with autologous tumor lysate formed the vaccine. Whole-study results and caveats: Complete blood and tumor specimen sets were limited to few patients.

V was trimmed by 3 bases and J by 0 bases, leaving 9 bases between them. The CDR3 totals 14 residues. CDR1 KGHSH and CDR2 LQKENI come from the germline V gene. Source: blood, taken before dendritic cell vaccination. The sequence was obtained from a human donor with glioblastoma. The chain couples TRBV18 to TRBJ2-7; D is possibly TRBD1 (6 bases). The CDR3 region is CASSPTGNSYEQYF. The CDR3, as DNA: TGTGCCAGCTCACCCACAGGGAACTCCTACGAGCAGTACTTC.